A single sample is the source of the 14 T cell receptor beta chains below, sequenced in a study of blood T cell repertoires in COVID-19. Clones were read by immunoSEQ multiplex PCR, and TCRdb kept only the in-frame ones, dropping some. In the table there are a few hundred thousand clones, around 80% of which are singletons. Sequencing input: peripheral blood. Receptor source: a woman aged 40-49 years who had recovered from COVID-19.

The genes are TRBV5-1 and TRBJ1-2; 9 nucleotides match TRBD1. Germline V lookup: CDR1 SGHRS, CDR2 YFSETQ. Trimming cost V 3 bases and J 6 bases; bases outside gene matches: 6. CDR3 length: 14 residues. The CDR3: CASSSAGTGNGYTF. DNA for the CDR3: TGCGCCAGCAGCTCGGCCGGGACAGGGAATGGCTACACCTTC.

This chain joins TRBV6-2 or TRBV6-3 and TRBJ2-7, with D hard to call. The CDR3 has 12 residues. Trimming took 4 bases from V and 3 from J, leaving 7 bases between them. Germline V lookup: CDR1 MNHEY, CDR2 SVGEGT. The CDR3 bases are TGTGCCAGCAGTTCTTACGGCTACGAGCAGTACTTC. It yields the protein CASSSYGYEQYF.

The chain combines TRBV11-2 with TRBJ2-7; 7 bases match TRBD1. The CDR3 sequence is 14 residues long. With V trimmed by 5 bases and J by 2 bases, 6 bases remained unmatched. Per germline, CDR1 SGHAT and CDR2 FQNNGV. The CDR3 region has the DNA TGTGCCAGCAGCACCGGGACAGCGGCCTACGAGCAGTACTTC. Amino acids: CASSTGTAAYEQYF. The full variable domain, with the rest looked up from reference TRBV11-2 and TRBJ2-7, is EAGVAQSPRYKIIEKRQSVAFWCNPISGHATLYWYQQILGQGPKLLIQFQNNGVVDDSQLPKDRFSAERLKGVDSTLKIQPAKLEDSAVYLCASSTGTAAYEQYFGPGTRLTVT.

This clone turned up a few times. The genes are TRBV29-1 and TRBJ1-6, with 9 nucleotides matching TRBD1. Germline V gene sequence: CDR1 SQVTM, CDR2 ANQGSEA. This CDR3 comprises 13 residues. J gave up 7 bases and V 6 bases, and 4 bases lay outside the gene matches. CDR3 loop: CSVRTGENSPLHF. CDR3 bases: TGCAGCGTGAGGACAGGGGAGAATTCACCCCTCCACTTT.

The gene calls are TRBV13 and TRBJ1-3, with a weak D call TRBD1 (5 bases). V shed 5 bases and J shed 1 base, with 12 bases lying between them. There are 15 residues in the CDR3. CDR1 is PRHDT and CDR2 is FYEKMQ in the germline V gene (reference sequence). CDR3 nucleotides: TGTGCCAGCAGCCCAGACAGCCCTTCTGGAAACACCATATATTTT. This encodes CASSPDSPSGNTIYF.

CDR3 sequence: CASSLDGVNTEAFF. The CDR3 DNA reads as TGTGCCAGCTCACTCGACGGGGTGAACACTGAAGCTTTCTTT. This chain uses TRBV18 with TRBJ1-1; D is uncertain. The CDR3 spans 14 residues. Trimming cost V 4 bases and J 0 bases, with 9 bases left between them. Germline V CDR1 and CDR2: KGHSH, LQKENI. Filled out from reference TRBV18 and TRBJ1-1, the complete variable domain reads NAGVMQNPRHLVRRRGQEARLRCSPMKGHSHVYWYRQLPEEGLKFMVYLQKENIIDESGMPKERFSAEFPKEGPSILRIQQVVRGDSAAYFCASSLDGVNTEAFFGQGTRLTVV.

The V gene is TRBV5-1, the J gene TRBJ2-2; maybe TRBD1 (6 bases). This CDR3 is 15 amino acids long. Germline lookup yields CDR1 SGHRS and CDR2 YFSETQ. V was shortened by 1 base and J by 7 bases, with 14 bases between the two germline ends. The CDR3 sequence is CASSLTGIDGGELFF. The CDR3 DNA is TGCGCCAGCAGCTTGACAGGGATAGATGGCGGGGAGCTGTTTTTT.

On this clone: The sample holds other DNA sequences that translate to the same CDR3. The genes are TRBV19 and TRBJ2-3; the D gene is possibly TRBD2 (5 bases). V dropped 3 bases and J dropped 0 bases, with 7 bases sitting between them. The CDR3 has 14 amino acids. Germline V gives CDR1 LNHDA, CDR2 SQIVND (reference sequence). The CDR3 is CASSMGASTDTQYF. The CDR3 nucleotides read TGTGCCAGTAGTATGGGAGCCAGCACAGATACGCAGTATTTT.

The chain uses TRBV7-2 and TRBJ1-2; D is possibly TRBD1 (5 bases). This CDR3 spans 13 amino acids. Germline V CDR1 and CDR2: SGHTA, FQGNSA. V was pared by 6 bases and J by 8 bases, with 16 bases between. CDR3 protein: CASSASWGDGYTF. CDR3 DNA sequence: TGTGCCAGCAGTGCTTCCTGGGGGGACGGCTACACCTTC.

V usage is TRBV12-3 or TRBV12-4 and J usage is TRBJ1-2; D remains ambiguous. V was shortened by 2 bases and J by 5 bases, with 6 bases between the two germline ends. The CDR3 is 12 residues long. In nucleotides, the CDR3 is TGTGCCAGCAGTTTAACAGAGTATGGCTACACCTTC. Encoded protein: CASSLTEYGYTF.

This chain uses TRBV11-3 with TRBJ2-2; 7 nucleotides align to TRBD1. V lost 1 base, J lost 0 bases, and 5 bases stayed unmatched. The CDR3 is 17 amino acids. CDR1 and CDR2 from the germline V gene are SGHNT and YENEEA. CDR3 sequence: CASSLGKGQPNTGELFF. The CDR3 DNA sequence: TGTGCCAGCAGCTTAGGAAAGGGACAGCCGAACACCGGGGAGCTGTTTTTT. The full variable domain, with the rest looked up from reference TRBV11-3 and TRBJ2-2, is EAGVVQSPRYKIIEKKQPVAFWCNPISGHNTLYWYLQNLGQGPELLIRYENEEAVDDSQLPKDRFSAERLKGVDSTLKIQPAELGDSAVYLCASSLGKGQPNTGELFFGEGSRLTVL.

This rearrangement joins TRBV9 to TRBJ1-1; unclear D gene. This CDR3 is built from 14 residues. The V end lost 0 bases, the J end lost 8 bases, and 14 bases lay between the germline ends. CDR1 is SGDLS and CDR2 is YYNGEE in the germline V gene. CDR3 in amino acids: CASSVDLGSREAFF. The CDR3 DNA reads as TGTGCCAGCAGCGTAGATCTAGGCTCTCGAGAAGCTTTCTTT.

This rearrangement joins TRBV6-5 to TRBJ2-1, with a possible D match to TRBD2 (6 bases). With 7 bases removed from V and 2 bases from J, the gap between germline ends came to 12 bases. Germline V CDR1 and CDR2: MNHEY, SVGAGI. The length of the CDR3 is 14 residues. The CDR3 DNA is TGTGCCAGCAACTTAGCGGATACCTACAATGAGCAGTTCTTC. Translating gives CASNLADTYNEQFF.

A few counts support this clone. The rearrangement links TRBV11-3 to TRBJ2-3; 8 positions match TRBD2. The J segment lost 2 bases and the V segment lost 3 bases, leaving 7 bases of the junction unmatched. The CDR3 extends over 16 amino acids. The germline V gene encodes CDR1 SGHNT and CDR2 YENEEA. Here the CDR3 DNA reads TGTGCCAGCAGCTTCTCCGGGGGGGGGCACACAGATACGCAGTATTTT. It codes for CASSFSGGGHTDTQYF.